Below, one T cell receptor (beta chain) is given with its context. The antigen it recognizes is unknown. No much larger clone is present one base from it, and per-base qualities are unavailable. The entry originates in a study of blood T cell repertoires in COVID-19 (dated by TCRdb to 2020 to 2022). In the study overall: Collaborator samples came from the United States, Italy and Spain and covered acute and convalescent phases of COVID-19. The material from the prospective study consisted of cDNA or gDNA derived from T cells, B-cell-depleted T cells, or PBMCs. The dataset comprised deeply sampled blood TCRbeta repertoires from subjects exposed to, actively infected with, or recovered from COVID-19. The repertoires were made available in a free public database intended to serve as a resource for research on the immune response to SARS-CoV-2. Samples were obtained from the ongoing ImmuneRACE study (first 160 participants) and from about 1,300 subjects provided by 6 global collaborators. Sample metadata almost always included a de-identified subject ID, COVID-19 status, age in years and sex. Where available, HLA class I and class II types were taken from metadata supplied by the sample provider and were not determined by assay-based typing.

Each collaborating institution followed its own protocols to collect whole blood in K2EDTA tubes. For TCRbeta analysis, collaborators shipped samples as frozen whole blood, isolated PBMCs, or DNA extracted from either of those sample types. Trimming removed 6 bases from V and 2 bases from J; the gene matches leave 5 bases unexplained. The CDR3 runs 15 residues from the cysteine to the phenylalanine. Here the CDR3 DNA is all that survives: 45 bases in frame from base 1. The germline V gene (reference sequence) yields LNHDA for CDR1 and SQIVND for CDR2. Overall study outcomes, separate from this receptor: Clinical and demographic metadata were provided uncurated, with the amount varying by source and participant.

TCRbeta CDR3 regions were amplified from genomic DNA using the immunoSEQ Assay, a bias-controlled multiplex PCR. Per the source publication's procedure: Nucleated cell counts per sample were estimated from amplification of reference gene primers within the assay. Sequence reads were collapsed and filtered to measure the absolute abundance of every unique TCRbeta CDR3 rearrangement. Productive Simpson clonality was computed per sample as the square root of Simpson's diversity index over productive rearrangements. This is the immuneACCESS table as TCRdb keeps it, with only in-frame sequences that have V and J called. A part of the clones is gone; compared with another copy, unresolved V genes explain less than half, and the rest is unexplained. V, J and clone size derive from that table, while D and trimming were established from the DNA sequence. The sample table contains 200,000 to 250,000 clones; only one count was recorded for approximately 83% of them. Roughly 2.4% of the sample rests with the top ten.

What was sequenced was peripheral blood. The chain was built from TRBV19 and TRBJ1-5; TRBD1 lines up with 9 middle nucleotides. The sequence derives from an older woman with acute or convalescent COVID-19. DNA sequence: TGTGCCAGTAGCCAAACAGGGGGCGGCAATCAGCCCCAGCATTTT. This yields the protein CASSQTGGGNQPQHF.